A single sample gave rise to the 11 T cell receptor beta chains below, sequenced in a study of CD8 T cells in ankylosing spondylitis. TCRdb itself ran the 5' RACE reads through MiXCR, one entry per CDR3 protein. The data show approximately 250,000 distinct CDR3 sequences, with roughly 32% seen just once and 3.5% to 4.5% held by the top ten. The sequenced sample consisted of blood, either unsorted or a sorted T cell fraction (not recorded which). These receptors originate from a male donor with ankylosing spondylitis or in good health (not recorded which).

In regard to this clonotype: This likely comes from a read error, as the CDR3 has no conserved phenylalanine or tryptophan at its end. The V call is TRBV29-1, the J call TRBJ2-7; no clear D gene. Trimming removed 3 bases from V and 1 base from J, with 10 bases in between. This CDR3 region has 13 residues. Germline V gene data show CDR1 as SQVTM and CDR2 as ANQGSEA. The CDR3 is CSVDRSDSYEQYL. CDR3 bases: TGCAGCGTTGATCGGTCGGATTCCTACGAGCAGTACTTG.

CDR3: CAISGTGAMDGYTF. The CDR3 DNA reads as TGTGCCATCAGTGGGACAGGGGCGATGGATGGCTACACCTTC. The chain couples TRBV10-3 to TRBJ1-2, with 9 bases fitting TRBD1. Trimming took 4 bases from V and 6 from J; bases not matched to a gene: 6. The CDR3 has 14 amino acids. Germline V gives CDR1 ENHRY, CDR2 SYGVKD.

The chain carries TRBV7-9 and TRBJ2-4, with no clear D. Trimming shortened V by 5 bases and J by 10 bases, and 12 bases separated the two germline ends. The CDR3 runs 12 residues. The V gene's germline CDR1 is SEHNR and CDR2 FQNEAQ (reference sequence). The CDR3 sequence: CASSRSDEIQYF. DNA of the CDR3: TGTGCCAGCAGCCGCTCAGACGAGATTCAGTACTTC.

This rearrangement joins TRBV3-1 to TRBJ2-7, with TRBD1 identical over 8 bases. The CDR3 spans 13 residues. Germline V lookup: CDR1 LGHDT, CDR2 YNNKEL (reference sequence). Losses at the gene ends were 2 bases for V and 6 bases for J; bases not matched to a gene: 3. The CDR3 bases are TGTGCCAGCAGCCAACGAACAGGGGGCGAGCAGTACTTC. It translates to CASSQRTGGEQYF.

J is TRBJ2-7 and V is TRBV5-1; D might be TRBD1 or TRBD2, each matching 5 bases. The germline CDR1 and CDR2 sequences are SGHRS and YFSETQ. V lost 4 bases and J lost 6, with 20 bases in between. This CDR3 is 15 amino acids long. As DNA, the CDR3 is TGCGCCAGCAGCGTAGACGGACTCAGGGCTGCCGAGCAGTACTTC. Protein: CASSVDGLRAAEQYF.

The CDR3 sequence: CASSRSVWEEQTQYF. The CDR3 nucleotides are TGTGCCAGCAGCCGTTCGGTTTGGGAGGAGCAGACCCAGTACTTC. The chain employs TRBV11-1 and TRBJ2-5; tentatively, D is TRBD2 (6 bases). The CDR3 is made up of 15 amino acids. The germline V and J ends were trimmed by 5 bases and 6 bases, with 19 bases remaining between them. Per germline, CDR1 SGHAT and CDR2 FQDESV (reference sequence).

This clonotype showed up just once. CDR3 in amino acids: CASSLTGGESSYEQYF. The CDR3 DNA is TGTGCCAGCAGTTTAACAGGGGGCGAAAGCTCCTACGAGCAGTACTTC. This chain links TRBV27 with TRBJ2-7; 9 nucleotides match TRBD1. Germline V lookup: CDR1 MNHEY, CDR2 SMNVEV (reference sequence). Trimming removed 2 bases from V and 0 bases from J; junction bases left unmatched: 5. The CDR3 runs to 16 residues.

In this sample, this clonotype turned up a few times. The chain employs TRBV20-1 and TRBJ2-5; D remains ambiguous. The CDR3 spans 12 residues. V was trimmed by 3 bases and J by 2 bases, leaving 7 bases between them. Per germline, CDR1 DFQATT and CDR2 SNEGSKA (reference sequence). In DNA, the CDR3 is TGCAGTGCTAGCGCAGCTCAAGAGACCCAGTACTTC. Translation: CSASAAQETQYF.

This chain uses TRBV5-1 with TRBJ2-1; the D gene is possibly TRBD1 (6 bases). V was cut by 4 bases and J by 11 bases, with 16 bases left in between. The CDR3 has 13 amino acids. The V gene's germline CDR1 is SGHRS and CDR2 YFSETQ. This CDR3 reads CASSPPYREQQFF. The CDR3 bases are TGCGCCAGCAGCCCACCTTACAGGGAACAGCAGTTCTTC.

J is TRBJ2-5 and V is TRBV5-6; D is perhaps TRBD1 or TRBD2 (6 bases each). Germline CDR1 SGHDT, CDR2 YYEEEE. Trimming cost V 0 bases and J 4 bases, with 13 bases left between them. This CDR3 comprises 15 residues. The CDR3 spells CASSLAGAGGETQYF. The DNA for the CDR3 is TGTGCCAGCAGCTTGGCGGGGGCCGGAGGAGAGACCCAGTACTTC.

The chain employs TRBV2 and TRBJ2-5; D is unresolved. This CDR3 comprises 13 residues. Germline CDR1 and CDR2: SNHLY and FYNNEI. V was cut by 5 bases and J by 5 bases, with 12 bases left in between. DNA for the CDR3: TGTGCCAGCAGTATAATTGTCGGGGAGACCCAGTACTTC. Translation gives CASSIIVGETQYF.